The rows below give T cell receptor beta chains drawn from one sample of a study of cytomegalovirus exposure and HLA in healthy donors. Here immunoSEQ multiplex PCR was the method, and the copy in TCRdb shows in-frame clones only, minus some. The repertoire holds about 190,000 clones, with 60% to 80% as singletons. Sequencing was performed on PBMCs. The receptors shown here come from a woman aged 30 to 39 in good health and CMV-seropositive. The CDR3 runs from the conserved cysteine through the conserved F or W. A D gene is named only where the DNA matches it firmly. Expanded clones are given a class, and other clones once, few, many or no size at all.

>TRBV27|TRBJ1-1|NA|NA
TGTGCCAGCAGTTTATCCTACAGGAACACTGAAGCTTTCTTT
CASSLSYRNTEAFF
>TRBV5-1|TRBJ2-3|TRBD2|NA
TGCGCCAGCAGCGGCGGGACTACCAACACAGATACGCAGTATTTT
CASSGGTTNTDTQYF
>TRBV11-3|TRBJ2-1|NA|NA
TGTGCCAGCAGCTTAGATCAATCGGGTGAGCAGTTCTTC
CASSLDQSGEQFF
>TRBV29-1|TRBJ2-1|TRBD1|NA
TGCAGCTTCAAGGACAGGGGGCTGTACAATGAGCAGTTCTTC
CSFKDRGLYNEQFF
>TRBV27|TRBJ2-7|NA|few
TGTGCCAGCAGTTTATTTGGTCCCGACAGCGAGCAGTACTTC
CASSLFGPDSEQYF
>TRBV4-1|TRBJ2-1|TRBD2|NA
TGCGCCAGCAGCCTGGGACTAGCGGGAGATGAGCAGTTCTTC
CASSLGLAGDEQFF
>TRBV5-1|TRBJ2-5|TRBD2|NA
TGCGCCAGCAGCCCCGGGTCTAGCGGGCCCGTAGAGACCCAGTACTTC
CASSPGSSGPVETQYF
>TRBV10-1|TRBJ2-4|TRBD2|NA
TGCGCCAGCAGTGAGTCACCACTAGCGGGAGTTGAGACCAAAAACATTCAGTACTTC
CASSESPLAGVETKNIQYF
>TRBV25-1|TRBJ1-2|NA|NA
TGTGCCAGCAACCCGCCGGGAGGGGGTGGCTACACCTTC
CASNPPGGGGYTF
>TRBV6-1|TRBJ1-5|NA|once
TGTGCCAGCAGTTTAACGGATCAGCCCCAGCATTTT
CASSLTDQPQHF
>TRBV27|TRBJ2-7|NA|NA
TGTGCCAGCAGTTTTTTAGGACAGAGCTACGAGCAGTACTTC
CASSFLGQSYEQYF
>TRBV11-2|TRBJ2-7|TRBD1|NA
TGTGCCAGCAGCCCCACCGGGACAGGGAGCCGCGGGCAGTACTTC
CASSPTGTGSRGQYF
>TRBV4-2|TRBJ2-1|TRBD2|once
TGTGCCAGCAGCCAAGAGGCGGGAGGGCCGTTCTTC
CASSQEAGGPFF
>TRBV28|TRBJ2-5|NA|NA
TGTGCCAGCAGATCCTTTTTCCAGGAGACCCAGTACTTC
CASRSFFQETQYF
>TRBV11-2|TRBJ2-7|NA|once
TGTGCCAGCAGCCACCGGACAGCCGCCTACGAGCAGTACTTC
CASSHRTAAYEQYF
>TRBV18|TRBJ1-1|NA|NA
TGTGCCAGCTCAAATAGAATCGGACAGAAGAACACTGAAGCTTTCTTT
CASSNRIGQKNTEAFF
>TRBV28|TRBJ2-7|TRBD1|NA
TGTGCCAGCAGTTTTCGGACAGGGGGAGCCTACGAGCAGTACTTC
CASSFRTGGAYEQYF
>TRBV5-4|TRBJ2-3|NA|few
TGTGCCAGCAGCTACGGGGGACGGAGTCTAGCTGGGGGTTCAGATACGCAGTATTTT
CASSYGGRSLAGGSDTQYF
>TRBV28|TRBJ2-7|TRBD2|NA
TGTGCCAGCAGTTCTCCAGCGGGAGACGAGCAGTACTTC
CASSSPAGDEQYF
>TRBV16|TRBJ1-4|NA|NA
TGTGCCAGCAGCCTCTCCGTGACAGCTGAAAAACTGTTTTTT
CASSLSVTAEKLFF
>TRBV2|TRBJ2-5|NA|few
TGTGCCAGCATGCGGGGCAAAGAGACCCAGTACTTC
CASMRGKETQYF
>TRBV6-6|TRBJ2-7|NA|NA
TGTGCCAGCAGTTTAGTTAGCGGTGAATCCTACGAGCAGTACTTC
CASSLVSGESYEQYF
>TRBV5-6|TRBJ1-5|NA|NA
TGTGCCAGCAGCTTGGTGGGAGAGGGCAATCAGCCCCAGCATTTT
CASSLVGEGNQPQHF
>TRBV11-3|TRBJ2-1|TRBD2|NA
TGTGCCAGCAGCTTAGATCCTAGCGGGACCTACAATGAGCAGTTCTTC
CASSLDPSGTYNEQFF
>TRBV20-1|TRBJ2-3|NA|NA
TGCAGTGCAACGAACGGGGATACGCAGTATTTT
CSATNGDTQYF
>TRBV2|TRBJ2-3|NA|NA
TGTGCCAGCAGCAATGGACATTCTAGCACAGATACGCAGTATTTT
CASSNGHSSTDTQYF
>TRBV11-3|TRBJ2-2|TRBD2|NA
TGTGCCAGCTCCCGGGGGGGACGGGGGAACACCGGGGAGCTGTTTTTT
CASSRGGRGNTGELFF
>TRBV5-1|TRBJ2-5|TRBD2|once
TGCGCCAGCAGTTCAACTAGCGGGGACATGGAGACCCAGTACTTC
CASSSTSGDMETQYF
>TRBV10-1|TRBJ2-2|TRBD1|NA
TGCGCCAGCAGTCGGGGACAGTTGATGGCCGGGGAGCTGTTTTTT
CASSRGQLMAGELFF
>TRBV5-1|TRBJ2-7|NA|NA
TGCGCCAGCAGCTTGGGGACAGCGAGCTCCTACGAGCAGTACTTC
CASSLGTASSYEQYF
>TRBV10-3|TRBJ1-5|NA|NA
TGTGCCATCAGTGAACAGGTGAATCAGCCCCAGCATTTT
CAISEQVNQPQHF
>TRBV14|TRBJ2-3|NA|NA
TGTGCCAGCAGCCAAGGGTCCGGGAGCGGAAGCACAGATACGCAGTATTTT
CASSQGSGSGSTDTQYF
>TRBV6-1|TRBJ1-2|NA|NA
TGTGCCAGCAGTGACAGGGTCTATGGCTACACCTTC
CASSDRVYGYTF
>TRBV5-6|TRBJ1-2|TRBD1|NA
TGTGCCAGCAGCGGACCCAGACAGGGTCACTATGGCTACACCTTC
CASSGPRQGHYGYTF
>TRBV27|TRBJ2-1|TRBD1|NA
TGTGCCAGCAGTTTACCCCTCGGACAGGCGTCCTACAATGAGCAGTTCTTC
CASSLPLGQASYNEQFF
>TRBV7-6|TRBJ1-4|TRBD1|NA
TGTGCCAGCAGCGGGACAGGGACGAATGAAAAACTGTTTTTT
CASSGTGTNEKLFF
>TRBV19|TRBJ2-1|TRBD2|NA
TGTGCCAGTAGACTAGCGGGAGATTTCAGCAATGAGCAGTTCTTC
CASRLAGDFSNEQFF
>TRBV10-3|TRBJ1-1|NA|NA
TGTGCCATCAGTGTAAGTGAGGCCACTGAAGCTTTCTTT
CAISVSEATEAFF
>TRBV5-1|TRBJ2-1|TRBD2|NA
TGCGCCAGCAGCGAGCTAGCGGGAGGTCACAATGAGCAGTTCTTC
CASSELAGGHNEQFF
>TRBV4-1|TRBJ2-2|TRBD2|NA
TGCGCCAGCAGCCAAGAAGTAGGGCGGGAGTTGGCCGGGGAGCTGTTTTTT
CASSQEVGRELAGELFF
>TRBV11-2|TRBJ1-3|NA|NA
TGTGCCAGCAGCTTAGATCTCCGCTCTGGAAACACCATATATTTT
CASSLDLRSGNTIYF
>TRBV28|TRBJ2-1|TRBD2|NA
TGTGCCAGCAGTTTAGGCCGACTAGCACATGAGCAGTTCTTC
CASSLGRLAHEQFF
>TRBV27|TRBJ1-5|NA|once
TGTGCCAGCAGTTTAGGGTGGGGGGTTCAACAGCCCCAGCATTTT
CASSLGWGVQQPQHF